This T cell receptor beta chain came from a study of T and B cells in COVID-19 patients. Study overall: Of approximately 22 active-infection patients, about 18 carried comorbidities linked to unfavorable COVID-19 outcome.

Study-level points and caveats: Clonality of TRB repertoires was high in active COVID-19; recovery brought above-healthy diversity and richness.

J lost 7 bases, V lost 4 bases, and 15 bases had no gene match. Germline CDR1 DFQATT, CDR2 SNEGSKA (reference sequence). The CDR3 consists of 18 residues. Each TRB amplification used about 220-500 ng of genomic DNA from blood. About this clonotype: Its antigen is undetermined.

TRB rearrangements were amplified by multiplex PCR with BIOMED2 TRB-A/B primers. TCRdb reprocessed the multiplex PCR reads via MiXCR and lists one record per CDR3 protein. The sample lists approximately 18,000 distinct CDR3 sequences, 25% to 35% occurring once. The sequenced sample was blood. V gene TRBV20-1 combines with J gene TRBJ2-2, with TRBD2 identical over 13 bases. The sequence was obtained from a human donor who had recovered from COVID-19. The CDR3 DNA reads TGCAGTGCTATGGGAGGGGGCGGACTAGCGGGGGAGCGCGGGGAGCTGTTTTTT. Translating it yields CSAMGGGGLAGERGELFF.